These T cell receptor beta chains were read from a single sample in a study of patients and donors after allogeneic stem cell transplantation. MiXCR, applied by TCRdb to the RT-PCR reads, yields one record per CDR3 protein. The sample lists about 200,000 distinct CDR3 sequences, around two fifths occurring once. Material: blood, either unsorted or a sorted T cell fraction (not recorded which). All receptors come from a human donor who was either an allogeneic HSCT recipient or a stem cell or donor lymphocyte infusion donor (not recorded which). It is not recorded whose cells these are; they may come from a transplant donor. The CDR3 runs from the conserved cysteine through the conserved F or W. D genes are given only for firm matches. Size is omitted from some rows. Given values are once, few, many or a class for expanded clones.

11	TRBV6-2/TRBV6-3	TRBJ1-2	NA	NA	CASRDAARYTF	TGTGCCAGCAGGGACGCCGCCCGCTACACCTTC
16	TRBV6-2/TRBV6-3	TRBJ1-1	NA	NA	CASRGLVDSFPAEAFF	TGTGCCAGCAGGGGACTCGTTGACAGTTTTCCAGCTGAAGCTTTCTTT
12	TRBV9	TRBJ1-1	NA	NA	CASRDPSGEAFF	TGTGCCAGCAGGGACCCCAGCGGTGAAGCTTTCTTT
14	TRBV6-2/TRBV6-3	TRBJ1-2	many	NA	CASTTQDFRVGYTF	TGTGCCAGCACCACCCAGGATTTTCGGGTTGGCTACACCTTC
11	TRBV29-1	TRBJ2-1	NA	NA	CSVVTANEQFF	TGCAGCGTTGTGACAGCTAATGAGCAGTTCTTC
13	TRBV28	TRBJ1-5	NA	NA	CASGDSSNQPQHF	TGTGCCAGCGGGGATTCCTCCAATCAGCCCCAGCATTTT
14	TRBV5-1	TRBJ2-7	once	TRBD1	CASRRGGSSYEQYF	TGCGCCAGCAGAAGAGGGGGCAGTTCCTACGAGCAGTACTTC
13	TRBV29-1	TRBJ1-1	few	NA	CSGFFVGNTEAFF	TGCAGCGGTTTCTTCGTTGGGAACACTGAAGCTTTCTTT
14	TRBV7-2	TRBJ2-4	NA	NA	CASSRVVPENIQYF	TGTGCCAGCAGCCGAGTGGTACCAGAAAACATTCAGTACTTC
15	TRBV6-2/TRBV6-3	TRBJ2-7	NA	TRBD1	CASKIGDRGYYEQYF	TGTGCCAGCAAAATTGGGGACAGGGGCTACTACGAGCAGTACTTC
16	TRBV12-3/TRBV12-4	TRBJ1-5	few	NA	CASSLVFGVSHQPQHF	TGTGCCAGCAGTTTAGTTTTCGGGGTTTCACATCAGCCCCAGCATTTT
12	TRBV29-1	TRBJ2-7	few	TRBD1	CSVRQGDYEQYF	TGCAGCGTTCGACAGGGAGACTACGAGCAGTACTTC
17	TRBV4-3	TRBJ1-2	NA	TRBD1	CASSQEPDRGEYYGYTF	TGCGCCAGCAGCCAAGAACCCGACAGGGGGGAGTACTATGGCTACACCTTC
12	TRBV6-5	TRBJ1-2	few	NA	CASAGPYYGYTF	TGTGCCAGCGCGGGACCTTATTATGGCTACACCTTC
17	TRBV9	TRBJ2-3	NA	NA	CASSPESGQQRTDTQYF	TGTGCCAGCAGCCCGGAGAGCGGGCAACAGCGCACAGATACGCAGTATTTT
11	TRBV28	TRBJ1-5	NA	NA	CASSSTLPQHF	TGTGCCAGCAGCTCTACCCTGCCCCAGCATTTT
11	TRBV25-1	TRBJ1-2	NA	NA	CASSGLYGYTF	TGTGCCAGCAGTGGACTCTATGGCTACACCTTC
16	TRBV12-3/TRBV12-4	TRBJ1-2	NA	TRBD1	CASSSRQGTTNYGYTF	TGTGCCAGCAGTTCCCGACAGGGTACTACTAACTATGGCTACACCTTC
15	TRBV9	TRBJ1-2	NA	TRBD1	CASSAGQDNGRGFTF	TGTGCCAGCAGCGCAGGACAGGACAACGGACGGGGCTTCACCTTC
16	TRBV29-1	TRBJ2-7	NA	TRBD1	CSVEEASGQGVHEQYF	TGCAGCGTTGAAGAGGCTTCCGGACAGGGTGTCCACGAGCAGTACTTC
14	TRBV18	TRBJ2-1	few	NA	CASSPTGISNEQFF	TGTGCCAGCTCACCGACGGGAATAAGCAATGAGCAGTTCTTC
14	TRBV5-1	TRBJ1-2	few	NA	CASSQTESNYGYTF	TGCGCCAGCAGCCAAACAGAATCTAACTATGGCTACACCTTC
13	TRBV29-1	TRBJ1-5	few	NA	CSVGGHSNQPQHF	TGCAGCGTTGGGGGACATAGCAATCAGCCCCAGCATTTT
14	TRBV12-3/TRBV12-4	TRBJ1-2	few	NA	CASSLRGAGYGYTF	TGTGCCAGCAGTTTACGGGGGGCGGGCTATGGCTACACCTTC
16	TRBV15	TRBJ2-3	NA	TRBD1	CATSRVGQGVGDTQYF	TGTGCCACCAGCAGAGTCGGTCAGGGGGTAGGGGATACGCAGTATTTT
12	TRBV29-1	TRBJ2-1	NA	NA	CSVSLAFREQFF	TGCAGCGTTAGTCTAGCGTTCAGGGAGCAGTTCTTC
15	TRBV28	TRBJ1-5	NA	TRBD1	CASILSGTVNQPQHF	TGTGCCAGCATTCTTTCCGGGACAGTAAATCAGCCCCAGCATTTT
14	TRBV9	TRBJ2-1	NA	NA	CASSTLSSYNEQFF	TGTGCCAGCAGCACCCTGAGCTCCTACAATGAGCAGTTCTTC
14	TRBV3-1	TRBJ2-5	NA	NA	CASSPPRDWESQYF	TGTGCCAGCAGCCCCCCACGTGATTGGGAGAGCCAGTACTTC
14	TRBV3-1	TRBJ2-2	NA	TRBD2	CASSHRAGVGELFF	TGTGCCAGCAGCCACCGGGCGGGAGTCGGGGAGCTGTTTTTT
11	TRBV29-1	TRBJ1-2	few	NA	CSVEESGGYTF	TGCAGCGTAGAAGAGTCGGGTGGCTACACCTTC
15	TRBV5-1	TRBJ1-2	NA	TRBD1	CASSLEGTGIYGYTF	TGCGCCAGCAGCTTGGAGGGGACAGGGATTTATGGCTACACCTTC
14	TRBV27	TRBJ2-7	NA	NA	CASGAGFPVYEQYF	TGTGCCAGCGGGGCGGGATTTCCCGTCTACGAGCAGTACTTC
17	TRBV25-1	TRBJ1-2	few	NA	CASSDLDENQANYGYTF	TGTGCCAGCAGTGATTTAGATGAAAATCAAGCTAACTATGGCTACACCTTC